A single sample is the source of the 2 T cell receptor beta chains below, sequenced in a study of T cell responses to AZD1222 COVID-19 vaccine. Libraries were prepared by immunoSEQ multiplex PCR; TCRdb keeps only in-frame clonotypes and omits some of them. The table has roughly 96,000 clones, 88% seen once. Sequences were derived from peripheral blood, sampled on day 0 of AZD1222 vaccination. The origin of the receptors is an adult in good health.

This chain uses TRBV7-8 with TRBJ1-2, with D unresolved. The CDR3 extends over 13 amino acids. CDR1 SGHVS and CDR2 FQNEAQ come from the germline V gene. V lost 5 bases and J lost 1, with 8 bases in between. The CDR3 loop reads CASSPDGNYGYTF. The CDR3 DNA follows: TGTGCCAGCAGCCCCGACGGTAACTATGGCTACACCTTC.

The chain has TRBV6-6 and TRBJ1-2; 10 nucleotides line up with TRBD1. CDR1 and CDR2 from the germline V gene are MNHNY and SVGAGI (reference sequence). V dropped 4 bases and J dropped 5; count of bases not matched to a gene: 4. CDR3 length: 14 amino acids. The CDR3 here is CASSSSDRGYGYTF. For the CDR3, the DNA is TGTGCCAGCAGTTCCTCGGACAGGGGGTATGGCTACACCTTC.